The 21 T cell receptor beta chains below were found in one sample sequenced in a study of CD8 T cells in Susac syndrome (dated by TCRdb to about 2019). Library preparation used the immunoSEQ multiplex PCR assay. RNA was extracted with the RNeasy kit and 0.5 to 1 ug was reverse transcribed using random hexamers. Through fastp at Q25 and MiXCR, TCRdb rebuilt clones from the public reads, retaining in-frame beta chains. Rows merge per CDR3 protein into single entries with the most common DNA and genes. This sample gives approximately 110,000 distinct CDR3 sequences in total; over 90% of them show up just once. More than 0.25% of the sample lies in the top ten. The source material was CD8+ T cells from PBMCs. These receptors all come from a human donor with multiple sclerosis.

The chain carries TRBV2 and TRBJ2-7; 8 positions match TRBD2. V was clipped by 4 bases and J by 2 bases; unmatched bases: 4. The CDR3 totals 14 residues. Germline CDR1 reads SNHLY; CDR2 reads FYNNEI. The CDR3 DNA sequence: TGTGCCAGCAGTGGGCTAGCGGGTGCCTACGAGCAGTACGTC. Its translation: CASSGLAGAYEQYV.

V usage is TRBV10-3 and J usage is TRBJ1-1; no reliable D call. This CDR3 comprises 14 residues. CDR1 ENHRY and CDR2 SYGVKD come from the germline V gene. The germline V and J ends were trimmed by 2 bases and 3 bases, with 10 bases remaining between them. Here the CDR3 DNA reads TGTGCCATCAGTGAGCGTCCGGGTTACACTGAAGCTTTCTTT. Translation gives CAISERPGYTEAFF.

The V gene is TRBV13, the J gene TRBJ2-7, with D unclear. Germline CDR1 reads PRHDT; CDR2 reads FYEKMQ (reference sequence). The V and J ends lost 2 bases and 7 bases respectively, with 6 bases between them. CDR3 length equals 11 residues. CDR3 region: CASSLNREQYF. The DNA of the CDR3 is TGTGCCAGCAGCTTAAATCGGGAGCAGTACTTC.

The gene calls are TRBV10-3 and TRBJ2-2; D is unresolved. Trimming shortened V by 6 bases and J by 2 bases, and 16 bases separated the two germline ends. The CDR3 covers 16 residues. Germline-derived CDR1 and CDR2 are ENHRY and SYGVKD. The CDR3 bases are TGTGCCATCAGCCTGACCCCCCAGCAAAACACCGGGGAGCTGTTTTTT. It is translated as CAISLTPQQNTGELFF.

CDR3 DNA sequence: TGTGCCAGCAGCTTAGTCTACAATGAGCAGTTCTTC. Its translation: CASSLVYNEQFF. The chain carries TRBV13 and TRBJ2-1, with D uncertain. Germline V lookup: CDR1 PRHDT, CDR2 FYEKMQ (reference sequence). Trimming shortened V by 1 base and J by 3 bases, and 1 base separated the two germline ends. The CDR3 spans 12 residues.

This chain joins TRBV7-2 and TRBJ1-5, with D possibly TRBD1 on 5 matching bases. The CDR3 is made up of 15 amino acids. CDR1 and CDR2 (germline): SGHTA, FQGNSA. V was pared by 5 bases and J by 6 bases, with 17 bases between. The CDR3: CASSGHSGDGQPQHF. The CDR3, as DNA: TGTGCCAGCAGCGGACACTCGGGAGACGGTCAGCCCCAGCATTTT.

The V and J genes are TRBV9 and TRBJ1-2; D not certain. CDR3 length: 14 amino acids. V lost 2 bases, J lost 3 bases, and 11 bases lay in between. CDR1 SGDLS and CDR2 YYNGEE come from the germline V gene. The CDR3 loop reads CASSVAGSDYGYTF. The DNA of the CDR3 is TGTGCCAGCAGCGTGGCGGGCTCGGACTATGGCTACACCTTC. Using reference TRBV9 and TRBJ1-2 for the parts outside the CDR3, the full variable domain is DSGVTQTPKHLITATGQRVTLRCSPRSGDLSVYWYQQSLDQGLQFLIQYYNGEERAKGNILERFSAQQFPDLHSELNLSSLELGDSALYFCASSVAGSDYGYTFGSGTRLTVV.

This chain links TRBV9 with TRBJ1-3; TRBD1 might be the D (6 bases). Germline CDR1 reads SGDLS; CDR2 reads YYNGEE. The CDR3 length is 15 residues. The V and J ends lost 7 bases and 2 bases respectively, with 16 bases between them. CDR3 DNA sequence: TGTGCCAGCGGGTACCATAGGGGGACTGGAAACACCATATATTTT. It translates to CASGYHRGTGNTIYF.

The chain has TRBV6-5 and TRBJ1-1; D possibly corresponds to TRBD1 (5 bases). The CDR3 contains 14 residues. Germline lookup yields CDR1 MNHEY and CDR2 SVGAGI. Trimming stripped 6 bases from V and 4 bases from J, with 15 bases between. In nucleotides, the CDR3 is TGTGCCAGCAGCTGGGACGGGTGGGGCACTGAAGCTTTCTTT. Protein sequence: CASSWDGWGTEAFF.

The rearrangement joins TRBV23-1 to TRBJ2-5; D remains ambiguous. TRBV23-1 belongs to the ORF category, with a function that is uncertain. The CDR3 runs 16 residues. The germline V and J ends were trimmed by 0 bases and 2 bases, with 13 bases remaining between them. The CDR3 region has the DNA TGCGCCAGCAGTCAATCGCCCATAGACCGACAAGAGACCCAGTACTTC. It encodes CASSQSPIDRQETQYF.

DNA of the CDR3: TGTGCCAGCACCCCAATTCCCGGGGGTGAGCAGTTCTTC. Its protein product is CASTPIPGGEQFF. The J gene is TRBJ2-1, the V gene TRBV27, with D possibly TRBD2 on 6 matching bases. Deletions cut 7 bases from V and 9 bases from J, with 16 bases between. The CDR3 totals 13 residues. The germline gives CDR1 MNHEY, CDR2 SMNVEV (reference sequence).

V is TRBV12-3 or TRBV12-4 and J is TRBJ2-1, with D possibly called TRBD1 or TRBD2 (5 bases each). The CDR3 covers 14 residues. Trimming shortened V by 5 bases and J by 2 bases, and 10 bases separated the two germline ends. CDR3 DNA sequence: TGTGCCAGCAGTCCGGGACGGACCTACAATGAGCAGTTCTTC. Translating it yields CASSPGRTYNEQFF.

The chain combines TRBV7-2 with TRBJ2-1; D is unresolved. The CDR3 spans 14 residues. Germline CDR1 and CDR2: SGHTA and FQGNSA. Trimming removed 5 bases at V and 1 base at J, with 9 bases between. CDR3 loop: CASSTASSYNEQFF. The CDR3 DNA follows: TGTGCCAGCAGCACGGCCAGTTCCTACAATGAGCAGTTCTTC. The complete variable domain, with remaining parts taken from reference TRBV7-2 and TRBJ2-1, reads GAGVSQSPSNKVTEKGKDVELRCDPISGHTALYWYRQSLGQGLEFLIYFQGNSAPDKSGLPSDRFSAERTGGSVSTLTIQRTQQEDSAVYLCASSTASSYNEQFFGPGTRLTVL.

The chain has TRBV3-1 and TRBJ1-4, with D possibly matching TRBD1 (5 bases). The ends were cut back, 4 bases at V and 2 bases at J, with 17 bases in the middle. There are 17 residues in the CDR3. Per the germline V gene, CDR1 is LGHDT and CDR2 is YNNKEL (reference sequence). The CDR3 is CASSPHRPGGTNEKLFF. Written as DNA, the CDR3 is TGTGCCAGCAGCCCCCACCGCCCCGGGGGGACTAATGAAAAACTGTTTTTT. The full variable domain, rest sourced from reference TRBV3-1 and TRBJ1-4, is DTAVSQTPKYLVTQMGNDKSIKCEQNLGHDTMYWYKQDSKKFLKIMFSYNNKELIINETVPNRFSPKSPDKAHLNLHINSLELGDSAVYFCASSPHRPGGTNEKLFFGSGTQLSVL.

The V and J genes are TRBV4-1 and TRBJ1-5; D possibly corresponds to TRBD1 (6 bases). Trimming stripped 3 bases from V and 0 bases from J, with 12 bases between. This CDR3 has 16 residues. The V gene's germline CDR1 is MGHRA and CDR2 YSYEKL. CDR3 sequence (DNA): TGCGCCAGCAGCCAGGAGGGACAATATAGCAATCAGCCCCAGCATTTT. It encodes CASSQEGQYSNQPQHF.

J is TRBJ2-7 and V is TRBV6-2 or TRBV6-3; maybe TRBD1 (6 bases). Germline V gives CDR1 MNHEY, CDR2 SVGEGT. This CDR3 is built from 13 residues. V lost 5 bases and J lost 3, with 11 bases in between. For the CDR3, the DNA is TGTGCCAGCAGTCAGGGACACCTCTACGAGCAGTACGTC. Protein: CASSQGHLYEQYV.

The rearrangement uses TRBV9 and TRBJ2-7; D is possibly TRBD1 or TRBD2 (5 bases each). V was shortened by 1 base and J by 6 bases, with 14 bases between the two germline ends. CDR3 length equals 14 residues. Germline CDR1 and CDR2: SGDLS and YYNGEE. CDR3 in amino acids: CASSVFGTDSEQYF. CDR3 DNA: TGTGCCAGCAGCGTATTTGGGACCGACAGCGAGCAGTACTTC.

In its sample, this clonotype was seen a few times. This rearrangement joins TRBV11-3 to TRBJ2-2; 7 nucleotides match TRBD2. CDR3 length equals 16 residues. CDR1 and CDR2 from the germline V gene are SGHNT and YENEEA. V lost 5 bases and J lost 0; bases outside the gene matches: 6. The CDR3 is CASSPHRGANTGELFF. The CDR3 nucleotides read TGTGCCAGCAGCCCCCATCGGGGGGCGAACACCGGGGAGCTGTTTTTT.

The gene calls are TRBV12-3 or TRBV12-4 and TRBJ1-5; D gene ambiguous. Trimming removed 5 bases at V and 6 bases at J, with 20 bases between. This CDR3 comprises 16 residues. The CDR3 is CASSIEAHTLSQPQHF. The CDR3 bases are TGTGCCAGCAGTATAGAGGCACATACCCTCTCTCAGCCCCAGCATTTT.

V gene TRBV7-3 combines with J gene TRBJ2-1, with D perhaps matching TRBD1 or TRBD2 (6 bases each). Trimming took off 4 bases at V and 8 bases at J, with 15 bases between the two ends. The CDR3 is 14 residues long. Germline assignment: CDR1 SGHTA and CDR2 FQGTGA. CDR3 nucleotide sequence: TGTGCCAGCAGCTACGGGGCCGGGGGCTATGAGCAGTTCTTC. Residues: CASSYGAGGYEQFF.

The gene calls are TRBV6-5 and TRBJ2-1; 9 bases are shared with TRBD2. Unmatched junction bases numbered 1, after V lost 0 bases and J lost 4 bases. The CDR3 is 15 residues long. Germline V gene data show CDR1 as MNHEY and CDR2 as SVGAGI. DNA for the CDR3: TGTGCCAGCAGTTACTCGGCGGGGGGGTACAATGAGCAGTTCTTC. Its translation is CASSYSAGGYNEQFF.